The 16 T cell receptor beta chains reported below all come from one sample, sequenced in a study of T cells in Graves' hyperthyroidism and ophthalmopathy. Amplification of TCR beta CDR3 regions used RNA as the template. With the HTBI primer set, the TCR CDR3 went through a first round of RT-PCR. Using its own MiXCR run on the multiplex PCR reads, TCRdb lists one record per CDR3 protein. Of 700,000 to 950,000 distinct CDR3 sequences in the sample, roughly a third were seen once. The material sequenced was blood. The receptors shown here come from a middle-aged woman with Graves' hyperthyroidism.

This clonotype has at least ten counts. J is TRBJ2-2 and V is TRBV10-2; D possibly corresponds to TRBD1 (5 bases). The CDR3 is 13 residues long. Germline V gene lookup returns CDR1 WSHSY and CDR2 SAAADI. The V and J ends lost 8 bases and 6 bases respectively, with 13 bases between them. The CDR3 DNA follows: TGCGCCAGCTACGATTTGGGGCCCGGGGAGCTGTTTTTT. Its translation is CASYDLGPGELFF.

This chain links TRBV6-6 with TRBJ2-2; TRBD1 aligns across 10 bases. In germline, CDR1 is MNHNY, CDR2 SVGAGI (reference sequence). Trimming removed 4 bases from V and 3 bases from J; junction bases left unmatched: 8. This CDR3 region has 17 residues. CDR3 region: CASSSETGGYDTGELFF. The CDR3 DNA follows: TGTGCCAGCAGTTCCGAGACAGGGGGCTATGACACCGGGGAGCTGTTTTTT.

This clonotype was recorded a few times. V is TRBV7-9 and J is TRBJ1-4; 7 nucleotides align to TRBD1. V lost 0 bases, J lost 7 bases, and 2 bases stayed unmatched. This CDR3 is 14 amino acids long. From germline, CDR1 is SEHNR and CDR2 FQNEAQ (reference sequence). In DNA form, the CDR3 reads TGTGCCAGCAGCTTAGCGACAGGGCTTGAAAAACTGTTTTTT. Translated: CASSLATGLEKLFF.

Ten or more counts support this clonotype. This sequence joins TRBV29-1 and TRBJ1-1; 11 nucleotides align to TRBD1. Germline assignment: CDR1 SQVTM and CDR2 ANQGSEA. The CDR3 is 12 residues long. Unmatched junction bases numbered 5, after V lost 7 bases and J lost 7 bases. The CDR3, as DNA: TGCAGCGCAGGACAGGGGGCCGGTGAAGCTTTCTTT. Amino acid sequence: CSAGQGAGEAFF.

This clonotype has ten or more counts. V and J are TRBV5-6 and TRBJ1-1; D ambiguous. This CDR3 comprises 11 residues. The germline CDR1 and CDR2 sequences are SGHDT and YYEEEE. V was trimmed by 2 bases and J by 11 bases, leaving 10 bases between them. CDR3: CASSFGRGAFF. The CDR3, as DNA: TGTGCCAGCAGCTTTGGACGTGGGGCTTTCTTT.

The chain couples TRBV6-5 to TRBJ2-7; D gene ambiguous. The CDR3 contains 14 residues. Trimming removed 0 bases from V and 4 bases from J, with 10 bases in between. Germline V gives CDR1 MNHEY, CDR2 SVGAGI. CDR3 DNA sequence: TGTGCCAGCAGTTACTCGAGAGCAGATTACGAGCAGTACTTC. Amino acid sequence: CASSYSRADYEQYF.

In this sample, this clonotype turned up many times. The rearrangement links TRBV12-3 or TRBV12-4 to TRBJ1-5; D unclear. The CDR3 has 16 amino acids. Trimming removed 3 bases from V and 4 bases from J, with 16 bases in between. For the CDR3, the DNA is TGTGCCAGCAGTTTCGGTAGGGAATTGGGGAATCAGCCCCAGCATTTT. Amino acid sequence: CASSFGRELGNQPQHF.

This clonotype showed up many times. The V gene is TRBV15, the J gene TRBJ1-1, with a tentative D call TRBD1 (5 bases). The V and J ends lost 0 bases and 1 base respectively, with 12 bases between them. Germline V lookup: CDR1 LNHNV, CDR2 YYDKDF (reference sequence). The CDR3 runs 16 residues. The chain's CDR3 is CATSRERGPSNTEAFF. The CDR3 nucleotides are TGTGCCACCAGCAGAGAGAGGGGCCCTTCGAACACTGAAGCTTTCTTT.

This clonotype was found many times. This chain uses TRBV19 with TRBJ1-5; 8 nucleotides agree with TRBD1. CDR1 and CDR2 (germline): LNHDA, SQIVND (reference sequence). V trimming: 9 bases; J trimming: 9 bases; junction bases outside the gene matches: 13. This CDR3 comprises 14 residues. The CDR3 DNA follows: TGTGCCAGCGGACCCGGACAGGGCCCTTTGCCCCAGCATTTT. Protein product: CASGPGQGPLPQHF.

This chain joins TRBV20-1 and TRBJ2-7; the match to TRBD1 covers 9 bases. The CDR3 covers 16 residues. V dropped 5 bases and J dropped 4; count of bases not matched to a gene: 15. CDR1 is DFQATT, CDR2 SNEGSKA, per germline (reference sequence). In DNA form, the CDR3 reads TGCAGTGCTCAAGGTGCGGGACAGGGCCTTTCATACGAGCAGTACTTC. This encodes CSAQGAGQGLSYEQYF.

The rearrangement uses TRBV10-3 and TRBJ1-1, with unresolved D. Per the germline V gene, CDR1 is ENHRY and CDR2 is SYGVKD. V was cut by 6 bases and J by 0 bases, with 5 bases left in between. The CDR3 covers 12 residues. The CDR3 is CAIRSLNTEAFF. In DNA form, the CDR3 reads TGTGCCATCAGATCCCTGAACACTGAAGCTTTCTTT.

As to this clonotype: As the CDR3 is not closed by the conserved phenylalanine or tryptophan, this likely results from a read error. Because the CDR3's place on the DNA is in doubt, the DNA is left out and the CDR3 is given as listed by TCRdb. The chain joins TRBV6-1 to TRBJ2-7; the table's D call TRBD1 went unverified against the DNA. The germline CDR1 and CDR2 sequences are MNHNS and SASEGT. The CDR3 totals 8 residues, both ends included. The CDR3 here is CASSERGR.

The chain employs TRBV4-2 and TRBJ1-6; tentative D call: TRBD1 (5 bases). Per germline, CDR1 LGHNA and CDR2 YNFKEQ. The ends were cut back, 1 base at V and 1 base at J, with 11 bases in the middle. This CDR3 region has 17 residues. The CDR3 here is CASSQAGGGSYNSPLHF. The CDR3 bases are TGTGCCAGCAGCCAAGCCGGGGGAGGGTCCTATAATTCACCCCTCCACTTT.

This clonotype was seen many times. This rearrangement joins TRBV10-2 to TRBJ2-6; D unclear. Germline lookup yields CDR1 WSHSY and CDR2 SAAADI. The CDR3 has 13 residues. Trimming removed 1 base from V and 9 bases from J, with 7 bases in between. The CDR3 DNA is TGCGCCAGCAGTGAGTTTCGGGTCAACGTCCTGACTTTC. Amino acid sequence: CASSEFRVNVLTF.

The chain uses TRBV19 and TRBJ1-3; 9 nucleotides match TRBD1. This CDR3 has 15 amino acids. Germline V gene sequence: CDR1 LNHDA, CDR2 SQIVND (reference sequence). The V segment lost 6 bases and the J segment 4 bases; nucleotides outside the gene matches: 7. The CDR3 DNA reads as TGTGCCAGTAGCCGGACAGGGGAGAAAGGAAACACCATATATTTT. Translating gives CASSRTGEKGNTIYF.

The chain has TRBV5-4 and TRBJ1-2; 9 bases align to TRBD1. The CDR3 has 15 amino acids. CDR1 is SGHNT, CDR2 YYREEE, per germline (reference sequence). V shed 4 bases and J 2 bases; nucleotides not matched to a gene: 6. CDR3 nucleotide sequence: TGTGCCAGCAGCGGAACCACAGGGGGCAACTATGGCTACACCTTC. Encoded protein: CASSGTTGGNYGYTF.